The 13 T cell receptor beta chains reported below all come from one sample, sequenced in a study of T cell repertoires in cytomegalovirus infection. Each CDR3 protein gets one entry after TCRdb re-called the reads with MiXCR. The table records under 300,000 distinct CDR3 sequences, about 15% of them present only once. The sequenced sample consisted of CD8+ T cells from PBMCs. These receptors were taken from a human donor in good health (CMV status not recorded). Some clones in this sample may be carry-over from other donors' samples.

The chain links TRBV7-9 to TRBJ1-1; 9 bases match TRBD1. The trim removed 5 bases at V and 4 bases at J, leaving 11 bases unmatched. Germline V gives CDR1 SEHNR, CDR2 FQNEAQ (reference sequence). The CDR3 is 16 amino acids. The CDR3 DNA is TGTGCCAGCAGCCCGCCGGACAGGGGAAAGGGCACTGAAGCTTTCTTT. Protein sequence: CASSPPDRGKGTEAFF.

The chain couples TRBV6-6 to TRBJ1-2; unclear D gene. Germline V gene data show CDR1 as MNHNY and CDR2 as SVGAGI (reference sequence). CDR3 length equals 14 residues. V dropped 5 bases and J dropped 0 bases, with 10 bases sitting between them. DNA for the CDR3: TGTGCCAGCAGTCCACCGAGCCCTAACTATGGCTACACCTTC. Its protein product is CASSPPSPNYGYTF.

This clonotype appeared many times. This chain joins TRBV14 and TRBJ1-1, with 9 bases fitting TRBD1. Trimming removed 4 bases from V and 2 bases from J; junction bases left unmatched: 5. The CDR3 has 15 amino acids. Germline lookup yields CDR1 SGHDN and CDR2 FVKESK. CDR3 DNA sequence: TGTGCCAGCAGCCCCTACAGGGGGCTAAACACTGAAGCTTTCTTT. Residues: CASSPYRGLNTEAFF. Based on the CDR3 plus reference TRBV14 and TRBJ1-1, the full variable domain is EAGVTQFPSHSVIEKGQTVTLRCDPISGHDNLYWYRRVMGKEIKFLLHFVKESKQDESGMPNNRFLAERTGGTYSTLKVQPAELEDSGVYFCASSPYRGLNTEAFFGQGTRLTVV.

This chain uses TRBV29-1 with TRBJ2-1; D perhaps matches TRBD1 (6 bases). The V gene's germline CDR1 is SQVTM and CDR2 ANQGSEA. V was pared by 5 bases and J by 5 bases, with 10 bases between. This CDR3 contains 12 residues. This chain's CDR3 is CSVRTGNNEQFF. In nucleotides, the CDR3 is TGCAGCGTTCGAACAGGGAACAATGAGCAGTTCTTC.

The chain is built from TRBV10-3 and TRBJ2-3, with 8 bases matching TRBD2. Germline lookup yields CDR1 ENHRY and CDR2 SYGVKD. With V trimmed by 8 bases and J by 3 bases, 1 base remained unmatched. The CDR3 has 12 amino acids. The CDR3 DNA reads as TGTGCCATCGGCGGGGGGACAGATACGCAGTATTTT. Translation gives CAIGGGTDTQYF.

This clonotype was detected a few times. CDR3 in amino acids: CASSYRTFPYNEQFF. DNA for the CDR3: TGTGCCAGCAGTTACCGGACATTCCCTTACAATGAGCAGTTCTTC. The rearrangement joins TRBV6-2 or TRBV6-3 to TRBJ2-1, with D tentatively TRBD1 (5 bases). Looked up from germline, CDR1 is MNHEY and CDR2 is SVGEGT. V was shortened by 2 bases and J by 4 bases, with 12 bases between the two germline ends. This CDR3 contains 15 residues.

This clonotype was detected ten times or more. This chain joins TRBV14 and TRBJ1-2; TRBD1 might be the D (6 bases). Germline V gene sequence: CDR1 SGHDN, CDR2 FVKESK. The V end lost 2 bases, the J end lost 4 bases, and 14 bases lay between the germline ends. This CDR3 has 15 amino acids. CDR3 sequence reads: CASSQSLAGVYGYTF. CDR3 in DNA: TGTGCCAGCAGCCAATCTCTGGCAGGGGTCTATGGCTACACCTTC.

The gene calls are TRBV20-1 and TRBJ2-7; 7 nucleotides line up with TRBD2. With 0 bases clipped from V and 3 bases from J, the junction kept 29 bases outside the gene matches. CDR3 length equals 22 residues. Germline V gives CDR1 DFQATT, CDR2 SNEGSKA (reference sequence). The CDR3: CSARDLFAGEITSGATIYEQYF. The CDR3 DNA reads as TGCAGTGCTAGAGATTTATTTGCGGGGGAAATAACAAGCGGGGCGACGATCTACGAGCAGTACTTC.

In this sample, this clonotype turned up many times. J is TRBJ1-2 and V is TRBV10-3, with D possibly TRBD1 on 6 matching bases. Per the germline V gene, CDR1 is ENHRY and CDR2 is SYGVKD. Trimming shortened V by 0 bases and J by 4 bases, and 9 bases separated the two germline ends. This CDR3 is built from 14 residues. CDR3 coding DNA: TGTGCCATCAGTGAGTCTTGGACAGTCTATGGCTACACCTTC. Its protein is CAISESWTVYGYTF.

The table lists this clonotype with many counts. The rearrangement uses TRBV5-4 and TRBJ1-1; possible D gene TRBD1, 5 bases. Trimming left V 2 bases short and J 1 base short, with 6 bases between. This CDR3 is built from 13 residues. Germline V CDR1 and CDR2: SGHNT, YYREEE (reference sequence). CDR3 sequence: CASSFGQNTEAFF. CDR3 nucleotides: TGTGCCAGCAGCTTCGGACAGAACACTGAAGCTTTCTTT.

There are many counts of this clonotype. The chain links TRBV6-2 or TRBV6-3 to TRBJ2-1; D not certain. The CDR3 runs 13 residues. The germline V and J ends were trimmed by 4 bases and 2 bases, with 6 bases remaining between them. Germline V gene sequence: CDR1 MNHEY, CDR2 SVGEGT. Written as DNA, the CDR3 is TGTGCCAGCAGTTTCAACACCTACAATGAGCAGTTCTTC. It is translated as CASSFNTYNEQFF.

A few counts support this clonotype. The rearrangement uses TRBV5-1 and TRBJ2-1; 9 nucleotides agree with TRBD1. The germline V gene has CDR1 SGHRS and CDR2 YFSETQ. CDR3 size: 15 residues. The J segment lost 2 bases and the V segment lost 3 bases, leaving 3 bases of the junction unmatched. Here the CDR3 DNA reads TGCGCCAGCAGCTGGGGGACAGGGCCCTACAATGAGCAGTTCTTC. Its protein product is CASSWGTGPYNEQFF. The full variable domain, in which reference TRBV5-1 and TRBJ2-1 provide the parts outside the CDR3, is KAGVTQTPRYLIKTRGQQVTLSCSPISGHRSVSWYQQTPGQGLQFLFEYFSETQRNKGNFPGRFSGRQFSNSRSEMNVSTLELGDSALYLCASSWGTGPYNEQFFGPGTRLTVL.

This clonotype was picked up many times. V usage is TRBV12-3 or TRBV12-4 and J usage is TRBJ2-5; 7 bases fit TRBD1. This CDR3 comprises 14 residues. V shed 1 base, J shed 4 bases, and the junction held 3 bases outside the gene matches. CDR3 coding DNA: TGTGCCAGCAGTTTAGGCAGGGGGAGAGAGACCCAGTACTTC. It codes for CASSLGRGRETQYF.